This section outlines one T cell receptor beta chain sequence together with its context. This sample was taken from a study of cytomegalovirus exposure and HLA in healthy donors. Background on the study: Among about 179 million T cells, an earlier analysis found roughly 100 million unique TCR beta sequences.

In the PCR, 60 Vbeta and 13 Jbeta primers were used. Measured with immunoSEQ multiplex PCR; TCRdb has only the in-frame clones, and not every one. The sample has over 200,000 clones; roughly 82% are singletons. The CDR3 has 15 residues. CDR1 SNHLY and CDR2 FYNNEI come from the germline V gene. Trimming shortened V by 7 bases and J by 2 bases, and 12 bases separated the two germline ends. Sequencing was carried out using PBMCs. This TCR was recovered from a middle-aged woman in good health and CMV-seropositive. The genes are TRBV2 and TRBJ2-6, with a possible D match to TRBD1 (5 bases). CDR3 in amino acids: CASKSQGTGANVLTF. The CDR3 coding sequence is TGTGCCAGCAAGAGTCAGGGAACTGGGGCCAACGTCCTGACTTTC.